This entry lists 2 T cell receptor beta chains sequenced from one sample in a study of T cells expressing NK-cell markers. TCRdb reprocessed the 5' RACE reads; each CDR3 protein has one entry and no DNA is given. This table holds fewer than 550,000 distinct CDR3 sequences. The sequenced sample was blood T cells: a sorted CD56 or NKG2C T cell subset, CD4+ or CD8+ T cells, or bulk PBMC T cells (not recorded which). These receptors were taken from a woman between 50 and 59 years old in good health.

J is TRBJ2-7 and V is TRBV6-1; TCRdb's D call of TRBD1 is untestable without DNA. The V gene's germline CDR1 is MNHNS and CDR2 SASEGT. The CDR3 is 14 residues long. CDR3 region: CASSGDRANYEQYF.

The chain links TRBV25-1 to TRBJ2-5. CDR1 is MGHDK, CDR2 SYGVNS, per germline. The CDR3 runs to 15 residues. The CDR3 protein is CASSDSQGSRKTQYF.